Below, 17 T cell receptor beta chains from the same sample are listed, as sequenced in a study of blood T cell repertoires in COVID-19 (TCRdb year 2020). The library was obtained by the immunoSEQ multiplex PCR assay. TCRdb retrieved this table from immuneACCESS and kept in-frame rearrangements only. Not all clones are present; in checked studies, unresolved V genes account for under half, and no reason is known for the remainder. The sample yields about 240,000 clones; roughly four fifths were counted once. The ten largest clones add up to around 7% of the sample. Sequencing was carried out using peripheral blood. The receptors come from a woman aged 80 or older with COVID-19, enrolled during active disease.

DNA of the CDR3: TGTGCCAGCAGCTTTAAAGCGGGCACAGATACGCAGTATTTT. It translates to CASSFKAGTDTQYF. This chain uses TRBV7-2 with TRBJ2-3; tentatively, D is TRBD2 (5 bases). This CDR3 comprises 14 residues. V was cut by 3 bases and J by 1 base, with 8 bases left in between. Germline CDR1 reads SGHTA; CDR2 reads FQGNSA. Variable domain in full (rest from reference TRBV7-2 and TRBJ2-3): GAGVSQSPSNKVTEKGKDVELRCDPISGHTALYWYRQSLGQGLEFLIYFQGNSAPDKSGLPSDRFSAERTGGSVSTLTIQRTQQEDSAVYLCASSFKAGTDTQYFGPGTRLTVL.

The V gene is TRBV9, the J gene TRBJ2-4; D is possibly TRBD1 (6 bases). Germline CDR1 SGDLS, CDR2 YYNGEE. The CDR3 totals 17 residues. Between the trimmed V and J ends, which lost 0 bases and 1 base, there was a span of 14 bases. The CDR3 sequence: CASSVDPGGAAKNIQYF. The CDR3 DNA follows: TGTGCCAGCAGCGTAGATCCTGGGGGCGCGGCCAAAAACATTCAGTACTTC.

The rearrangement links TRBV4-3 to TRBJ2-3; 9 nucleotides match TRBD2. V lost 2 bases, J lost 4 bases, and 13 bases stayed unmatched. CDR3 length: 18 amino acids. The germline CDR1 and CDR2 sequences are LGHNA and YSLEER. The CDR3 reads CASSQMREGPGLADTQYF. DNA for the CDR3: TGCGCCAGCAGCCAAATGCGGGAGGGCCCGGGACTCGCAGATACGCAGTATTTT.

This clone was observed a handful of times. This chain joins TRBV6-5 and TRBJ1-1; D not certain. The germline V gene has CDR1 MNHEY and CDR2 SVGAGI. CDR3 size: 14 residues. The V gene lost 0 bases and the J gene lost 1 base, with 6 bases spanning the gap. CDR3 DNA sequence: TGTGCCAGCAGTTACTCGTTCGGGAACACTGAAGCTTTCTTT. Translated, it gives CASSYSFGNTEAFF.

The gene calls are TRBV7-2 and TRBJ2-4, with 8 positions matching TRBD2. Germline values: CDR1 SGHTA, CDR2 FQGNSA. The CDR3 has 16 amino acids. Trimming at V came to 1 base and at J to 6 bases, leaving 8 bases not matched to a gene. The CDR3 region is CASSLVGAGDLNIQYF. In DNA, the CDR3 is TGTGCCAGCAGCTTAGTCGGAGCGGGGGATTTAAACATTCAGTACTTC.

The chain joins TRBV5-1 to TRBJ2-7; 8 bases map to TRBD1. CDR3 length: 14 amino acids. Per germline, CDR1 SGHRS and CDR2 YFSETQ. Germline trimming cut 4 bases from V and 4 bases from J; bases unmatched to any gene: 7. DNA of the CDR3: TGCGCCAGCAGCCCCAGTACAGGGGGATACGAGCAGTACTTC. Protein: CASSPSTGGYEQYF.

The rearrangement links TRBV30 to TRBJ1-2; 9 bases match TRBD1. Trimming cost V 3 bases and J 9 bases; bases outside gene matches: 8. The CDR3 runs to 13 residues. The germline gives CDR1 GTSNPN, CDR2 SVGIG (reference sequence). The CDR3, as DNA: TGTGCCTGGAGCGCCGGGACAGGGAGTAGCTACACCTTC. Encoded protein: CAWSAGTGSSYTF. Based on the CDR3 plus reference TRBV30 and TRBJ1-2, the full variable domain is SQTIHQWPATLVQPVGSPLSLECTVEGTSNPNLYWYRQAAGRGLQLLFYSVGIGQISSEVPQNLSASRPQDRQFILSSKKLLLSDSGFYLCAWSAGTGSSYTFGSGTRLTVV.

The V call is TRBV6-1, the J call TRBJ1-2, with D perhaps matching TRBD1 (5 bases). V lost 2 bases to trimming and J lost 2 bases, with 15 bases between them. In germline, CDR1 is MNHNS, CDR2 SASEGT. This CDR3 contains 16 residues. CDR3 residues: CASSEIPQGSNYGYTF. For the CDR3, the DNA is TGTGCCAGCAGTGAAATCCCCCAGGGATCAAACTATGGCTACACCTTC.

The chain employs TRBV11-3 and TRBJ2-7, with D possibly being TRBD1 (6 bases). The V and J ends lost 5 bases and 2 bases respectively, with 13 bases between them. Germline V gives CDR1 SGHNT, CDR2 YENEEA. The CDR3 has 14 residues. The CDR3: CASSNRDTPYEQYF. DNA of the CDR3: TGTGCCAGCAGCAACCGGGACACCCCCTACGAGCAGTACTTC.

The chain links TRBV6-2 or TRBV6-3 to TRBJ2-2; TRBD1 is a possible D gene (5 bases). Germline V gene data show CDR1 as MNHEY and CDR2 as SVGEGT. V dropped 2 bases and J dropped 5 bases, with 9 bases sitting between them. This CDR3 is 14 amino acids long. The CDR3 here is CASSYSRQTGELFF. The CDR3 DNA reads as TGTGCCAGCAGTTACAGCCGACAGACCGGGGAGCTGTTTTTT.

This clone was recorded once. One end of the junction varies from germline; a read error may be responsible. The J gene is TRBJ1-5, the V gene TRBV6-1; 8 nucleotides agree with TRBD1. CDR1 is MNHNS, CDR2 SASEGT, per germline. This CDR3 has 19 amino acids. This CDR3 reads CASSQAGTGPFNSNQPQHF. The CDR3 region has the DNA TGTGCCAGCAGTCAAGCCGGGACAGGACCTTTTAATAGCAATCAGCCCCAGCATTTT.

The CDR3 loop is CASSVVKGLAGELFF. In nucleotides, the CDR3 is TGTGCCAGCAGCGTAGTTAAGGGGTTGGCCGGGGAGCTGTTTTTT. J is TRBJ2-2 and V is TRBV9; tentative D call: TRBD1 (5 bases). Trimming cost V 0 bases and J 6 bases, with 12 bases left between them. Germline V lookup: CDR1 SGDLS, CDR2 YYNGEE. The CDR3 has 15 amino acids.

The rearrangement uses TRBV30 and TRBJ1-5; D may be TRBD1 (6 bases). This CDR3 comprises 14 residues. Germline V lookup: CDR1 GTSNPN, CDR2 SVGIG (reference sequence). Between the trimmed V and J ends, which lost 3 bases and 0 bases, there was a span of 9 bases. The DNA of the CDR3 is TGTGCCTGGAGGGACAGTTATAGCAATCAGCCCCAGCATTTT. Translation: CAWRDSYSNQPQHF.

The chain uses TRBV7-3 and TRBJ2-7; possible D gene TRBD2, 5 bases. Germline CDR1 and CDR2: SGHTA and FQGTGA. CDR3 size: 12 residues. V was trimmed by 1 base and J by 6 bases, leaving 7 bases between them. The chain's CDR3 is CASSLNGGEQYF. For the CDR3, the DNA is TGTGCCAGCAGCTTAAATGGAGGCGAGCAGTACTTC. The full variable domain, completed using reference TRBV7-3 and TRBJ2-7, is GAGVSQTPSNKVTEKGKYVELRCDPISGHTALYWYRQSLGQGPEFLIYFQGTGAADDSGLPNDRFFAVRPEGSVSTLKIQRTERGDSAVYLCASSLNGGEQYFGPGTRLTVT.

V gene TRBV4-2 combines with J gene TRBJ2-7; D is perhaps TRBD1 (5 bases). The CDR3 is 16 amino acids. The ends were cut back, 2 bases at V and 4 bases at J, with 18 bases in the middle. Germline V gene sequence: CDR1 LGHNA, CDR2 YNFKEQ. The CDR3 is CASSQRQGVLRYEQYF. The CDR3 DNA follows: TGTGCCAGCAGCCAAAGGCAGGGTGTTTTAAGGTACGAGCAGTACTTC.

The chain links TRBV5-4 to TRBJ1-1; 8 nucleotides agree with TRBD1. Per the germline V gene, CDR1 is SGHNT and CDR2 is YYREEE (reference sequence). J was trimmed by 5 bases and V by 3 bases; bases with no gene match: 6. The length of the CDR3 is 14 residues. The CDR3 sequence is CASSYTGGRTEAFF. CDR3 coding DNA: TGTGCCAGCAGCTACACAGGGGGTAGGACTGAAGCTTTCTTT.

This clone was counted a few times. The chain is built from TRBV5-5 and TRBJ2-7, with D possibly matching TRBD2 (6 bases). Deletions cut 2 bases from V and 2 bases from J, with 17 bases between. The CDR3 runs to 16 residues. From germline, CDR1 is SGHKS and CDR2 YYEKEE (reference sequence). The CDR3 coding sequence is TGTGCCAGCAGCTTAGCTGGGGGACTCCTCCCCTACGAGCAGTACTTC. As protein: CASSLAGGLLPYEQYF.